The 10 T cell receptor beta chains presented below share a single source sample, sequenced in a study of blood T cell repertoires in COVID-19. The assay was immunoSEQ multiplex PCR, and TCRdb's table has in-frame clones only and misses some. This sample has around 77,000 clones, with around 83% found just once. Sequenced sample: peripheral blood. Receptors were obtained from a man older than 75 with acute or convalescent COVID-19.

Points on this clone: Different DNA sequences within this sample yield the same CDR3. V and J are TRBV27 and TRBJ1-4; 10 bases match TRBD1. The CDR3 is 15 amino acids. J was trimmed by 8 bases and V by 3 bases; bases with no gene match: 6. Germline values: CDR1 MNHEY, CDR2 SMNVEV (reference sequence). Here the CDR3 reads CASSFGTGVGEKLFF. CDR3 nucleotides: TGTGCCAGCAGTTTCGGGACAGGGGTAGGAGAAAAACTGTTTTTT.

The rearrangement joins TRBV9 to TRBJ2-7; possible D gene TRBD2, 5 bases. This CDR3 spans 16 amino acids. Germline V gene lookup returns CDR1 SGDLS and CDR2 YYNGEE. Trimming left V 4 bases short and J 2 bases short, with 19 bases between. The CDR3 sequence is CASSPSSGVATYEQYF. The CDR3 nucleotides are TGTGCCAGCAGCCCCTCTTCAGGAGTAGCGACCTACGAGCAGTACTTC.

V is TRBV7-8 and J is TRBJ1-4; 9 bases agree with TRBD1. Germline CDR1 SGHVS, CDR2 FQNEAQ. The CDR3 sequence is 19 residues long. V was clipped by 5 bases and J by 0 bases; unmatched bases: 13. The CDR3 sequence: CASSPKLGQGSTTNEKLFF. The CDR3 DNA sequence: TGTGCCAGCAGCCCGAAGCTGGGACAGGGAAGTACAACTAATGAAAAACTGTTTTTT.

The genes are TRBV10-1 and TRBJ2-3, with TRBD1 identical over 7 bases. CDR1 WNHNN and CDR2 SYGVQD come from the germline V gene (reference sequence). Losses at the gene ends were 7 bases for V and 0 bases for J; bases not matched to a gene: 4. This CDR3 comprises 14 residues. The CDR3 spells CASIGQASTDTQYF. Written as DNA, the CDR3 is TGCGCCAGCATTGGACAGGCGAGCACAGATACGCAGTATTTT.

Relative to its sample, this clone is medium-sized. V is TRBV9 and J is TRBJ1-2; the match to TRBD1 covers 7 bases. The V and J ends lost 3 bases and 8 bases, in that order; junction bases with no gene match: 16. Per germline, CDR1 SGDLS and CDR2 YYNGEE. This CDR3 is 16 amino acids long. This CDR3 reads CASSAPRGGQPWGYTF. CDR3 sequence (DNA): TGTGCCAGCAGCGCCCCCCGAGGGGGACAGCCTTGGGGCTACACCTTC.

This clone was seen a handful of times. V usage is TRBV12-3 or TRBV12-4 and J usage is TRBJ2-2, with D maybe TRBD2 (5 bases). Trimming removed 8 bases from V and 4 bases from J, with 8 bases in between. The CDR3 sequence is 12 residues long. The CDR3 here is CASAGGTGELFF. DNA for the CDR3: TGTGCCAGCGCAGGAGGCACCGGGGAGCTGTTTTTT.

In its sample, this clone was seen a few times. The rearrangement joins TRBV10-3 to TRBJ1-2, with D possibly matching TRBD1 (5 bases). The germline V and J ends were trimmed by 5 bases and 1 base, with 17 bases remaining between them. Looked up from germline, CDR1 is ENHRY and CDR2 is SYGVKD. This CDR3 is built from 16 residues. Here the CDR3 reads CAISPGGGKINYGYTF. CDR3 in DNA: TGTGCCATCAGTCCCGGGGGGGGGAAGATTAACTATGGCTACACCTTC.

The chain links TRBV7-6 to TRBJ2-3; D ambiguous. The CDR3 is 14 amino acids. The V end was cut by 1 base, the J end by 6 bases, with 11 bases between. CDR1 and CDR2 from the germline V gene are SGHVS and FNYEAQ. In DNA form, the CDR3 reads TGTGCCAGCAGCTTAGGTTCAGGTGGCGATACGCAGTATTTT. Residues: CASSLGSGGDTQYF. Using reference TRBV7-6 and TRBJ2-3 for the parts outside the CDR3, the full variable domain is GAGVSQSPRYKVTKRGQDVALRCDPISGHVSLYWYRQALGQGPEFLTYFNYEAQQDKSGLPNDRFSAERPEGSISTLTIQRTEQRDSAMYRCASSLGSGGDTQYFGPGTRLTVL.

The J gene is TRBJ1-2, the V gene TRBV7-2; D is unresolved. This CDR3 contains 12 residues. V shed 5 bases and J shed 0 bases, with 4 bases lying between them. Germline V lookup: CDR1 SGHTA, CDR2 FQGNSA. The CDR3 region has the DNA TGTGCCAGCAGCCCCGCTAACTATGGCTACACCTTC. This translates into CASSPANYGYTF. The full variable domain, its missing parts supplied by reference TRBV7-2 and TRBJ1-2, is GAGVSQSPSNKVTEKGKDVELRCDPISGHTALYWYRQSLGQGLEFLIYFQGNSAPDKSGLPSDRFSAERTGGSVSTLTIQRTQQEDSAVYLCASSPANYGYTFGSGTRLTVV.

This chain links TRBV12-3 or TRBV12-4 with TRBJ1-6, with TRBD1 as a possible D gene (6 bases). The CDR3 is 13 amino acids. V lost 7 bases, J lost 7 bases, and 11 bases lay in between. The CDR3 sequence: CASTGELNSPLHF. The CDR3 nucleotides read TGTGCCAGCACAGGGGAATTAAATTCACCCCTCCACTTT.